This T cell receptor beta chain was profiled in a study of T cell responses to AZD1222 COVID-19 vaccine. Turning to the study itself: Researchers grouped second doses given at about 4 or about 12 weeks into one pool.

About this clone itself: Its target is not known.

V dropped 7 bases and J dropped 5; count of bases not matched to a gene: 10. Germline V lookup: CDR1 ENHRY, CDR2 SYGVKD. CDR3 length equals 15 residues. Study-level points and caveats: Increased Spike-specific TCR breadth and depth were observed after two AZD1222 doses.

TCRdb's copy holds only in-frame clones and misses some; the assay was immunoSEQ multiplex PCR. Here the sample spans about 130,000 clones, around 87% being singletons. This specimen was peripheral blood, taken on day 0 of AZD1222 vaccination. J is TRBJ1-2 and V is TRBV10-3; 10 bases align to TRBD1. The source of this sequence is an adult in good health. CDR3 in DNA: TGTGCCATCAATCCCGGGACAGGGGTGGGGTATGGCTACACCTTC. Protein: CAINPGTGVGYGYTF.